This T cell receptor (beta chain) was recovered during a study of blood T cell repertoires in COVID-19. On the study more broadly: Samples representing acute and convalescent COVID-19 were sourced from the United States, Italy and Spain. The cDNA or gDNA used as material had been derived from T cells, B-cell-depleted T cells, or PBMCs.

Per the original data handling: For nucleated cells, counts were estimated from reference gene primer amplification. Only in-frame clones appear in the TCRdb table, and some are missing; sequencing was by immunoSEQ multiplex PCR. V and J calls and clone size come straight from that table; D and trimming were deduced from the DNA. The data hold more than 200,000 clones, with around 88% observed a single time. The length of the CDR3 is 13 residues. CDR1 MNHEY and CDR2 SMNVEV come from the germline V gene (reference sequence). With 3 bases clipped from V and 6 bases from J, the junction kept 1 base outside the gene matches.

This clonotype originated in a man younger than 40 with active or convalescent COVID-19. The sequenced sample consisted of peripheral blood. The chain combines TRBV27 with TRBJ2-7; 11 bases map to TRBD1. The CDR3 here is CASSFGTGGEQYF. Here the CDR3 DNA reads TGTGCCAGCAGTTTTGGGACAGGGGGCGAGCAGTACTTC.